A selection of T cell receptor beta chains follows, all from one sample in a study of vaccination and CD4 T cells after COVID-19. MiXCR was run by TCRdb on the PCR reads, yielding one entry per CDR3 protein. The sample consists of roughly 7,000 distinct CDR3 sequences, over 25% of them appearing once. Their specific antigens are unknown. Sequenced here: CD4+ T cells from blood, cultured in vitro, sampled after SARS-CoV-2 vaccination. The receptors here all came from a human donor who had recovered from COVID-19. Each CDR3 is given with its conserved first and last residue. The D gene is left open where the match is weak. Clone size is given for some rows only: seen once, a few or many times, or a class if the clone is expanded.

J: TRBJ2-7
size: medium-sized
V: TRBV20-1
D: NA
DNA: TGCAGTGCTAGAGGCCTACAGACTGCTCCGGCCCACTACGAGCAGTACTTC
CDR3: CSARGLQTAPAHYEQYF

J: TRBJ2-5
size: NA
V: TRBV29-1
D: NA
DNA: TGCAGCGTCGACAGTGACCAAGAGACCCAGTACTTC
CDR3: CSVDSDQETQYF

J: TRBJ2-5
size: medium-sized
V: TRBV29-1
D: NA
DNA: TGCAGCGTGGGGGGACAGTTATACCAAGAGACCCAGTACTTC
CDR3: CSVGGQLYQETQYF

J: TRBJ2-5
size: NA
V: TRBV20-1
D: NA
DNA: TGCAGTGACCCGGACTCAGATAAAGAGACCCAGTACTTC
CDR3: CSDPDSDKETQYF

J: TRBJ2-5
size: few
V: TRBV25-1
D: NA
DNA: TGTGCCAGCAGTGAAGCAGGGGCTCGGGGAGAGACCCAGTACTTC
CDR3: CASSEAGARGETQYF

J: TRBJ2-5
size: large
V: TRBV20-1
D: TRBD2
DNA: TGCAGTGCTCCCAAACTAGCGGGGGAGGAGACCCAGTACTTC
CDR3: CSAPKLAGEETQYF

J: TRBJ2-1
size: NA
V: TRBV7-3
D: NA
DNA: TGTGCCAGCAGCTTTTTGGGCGGGGACTACAATGAGCAGTTCTTC
CDR3: CASSFLGGDYNEQFF

J: TRBJ1-6
size: large
V: TRBV7-8
D: NA
DNA: TGTGCCAGCAGCTTAGCCGACAATTCACCCCTCCACTTT
CDR3: CASSLADNSPLHF

J: TRBJ2-3
size: NA
V: TRBV29-1
D: NA
DNA: TGCAGCGTTGGAAGCGATCAGACAGATACGCAGTATTTT
CDR3: CSVGSDQTDTQYF

J: TRBJ2-3
size: NA
V: TRBV19
D: NA
DNA: TGTGCCAGTAGTATTGGCATTGGGGTCAGCACAGATACGCAGTATTTT
CDR3: CASSIGIGVSTDTQYF

J: TRBJ2-3
size: once
V: TRBV4-1
D: TRBD2
DNA: TGCGCCAGCAGCCAAACGCCGGGGGGGTCGTATGATACGCAGTATTTT
CDR3: CASSQTPGGSYDTQYF

J: TRBJ1-1
size: NA
V: TRBV14
D: NA
DNA: TGTGCCAGCAGCCCCGGGGCCAGAAGTACGGACACTGAAGCTTTCTTT
CDR3: CASSPGARSTDTEAFF

J: TRBJ2-1
size: medium-sized
V: TRBV6-5
D: TRBD1
DNA: TGTGCCAGCAGTTCGACAGGGAGTAATGAGCAGTTCTTC
CDR3: CASSSTGSNEQFF

J: TRBJ2-1
size: medium-sized
V: TRBV28
D: NA
DNA: TGTGCCAGCGACGGGAGTTCGGTCTACAATGAGCAGTTCTTC
CDR3: CASDGSSVYNEQFF

J: TRBJ2-2
size: few
V: TRBV15
D: TRBD2
DNA: TGTGCCACCAGCAGAGACCTAGCGGGAGGGGGGACCGGGGAGCTGTTTTTT
CDR3: CATSRDLAGGGTGELFF

J: TRBJ2-7
size: NA
V: TRBV11-2
D: NA
DNA: TGTGCCAGCAGCCCTCTCCGCGGAGCGGGCAGCCGAAGGCAGTACTTC
CDR3: CASSPLRGAGSRRQYF

J: TRBJ1-6
size: medium-sized
V: TRBV6-1
D: NA
DNA: TGTGCCAGCAGGGAGGGAGTACCACATTCACCCCTCCACTTT
CDR3: CASREGVPHSPLHF

J: TRBJ1-6
size: medium-sized
V: TRBV6-1
D: TRBD1
DNA: TGTGCCAGCAGGGACAGGGGACTACCCCTCCACTTT
CDR3: CASRDRGLPLHF

J: TRBJ2-3
size: NA
V: TRBV7-2
D: TRBD1
DNA: TGTGCCAGCAGCCTCATTGTTGACAGGGGCAGAGATACGCAGTATTTT
CDR3: CASSLIVDRGRDTQYF

J: TRBJ2-7
size: medium-sized
V: TRBV6-5
D: TRBD1
DNA: TGTGCCAGCAGTTACCTTAAGGACAGGGGCCGCTACGAGCAGTACTTC
CDR3: CASSYLKDRGRYEQYF

J: TRBJ1-1
size: NA
V: TRBV19
D: NA
DNA: TGTGCCAGTAGTTCTGTCGCTGAAGCTTTCTTT
CDR3: CASSSVAEAFF

J: TRBJ2-3
size: NA
V: TRBV20-1
D: TRBD2
DNA: TGCAGTGCTAGAACCGGGACTAGCGGGAGATCAGATACGCAGTATTTT
CDR3: CSARTGTSGRSDTQYF

J: TRBJ1-5
size: NA
V: TRBV6-1
D: TRBD1
DNA: TGTGCCAGCAGTGACGGGGACAGGGGCCCATATCGAAATCAGCCCCAGCATTTT
CDR3: CASSDGDRGPYRNQPQHF

J: TRBJ1-2
size: NA
V: TRBV5-4
D: NA
DNA: TGTGCCAGCAGCTTGACCGTAGGGACGGATAACTATGGCTACACCTTC
CDR3: CASSLTVGTDNYGYTF

J: TRBJ1-2
size: medium-sized
V: TRBV19
D: NA
DNA: TGTGCCTTGCGGGAAGGTAGTTTTGGCTACACCTTC
CDR3: CALREGSFGYTF

J: TRBJ2-7
size: few
V: TRBV28
D: TRBD1
DNA: TGTGCCAGCAGTTTTCTCGGGACAGGGGCACTCTACGAGCAGTACTTC
CDR3: CASSFLGTGALYEQYF

J: TRBJ2-7
size: few
V: TRBV7-9
D: NA
DNA: TGTGCCAGCAGCTTAGGGGGATACTCCTACGAGCAGTACTTC
CDR3: CASSLGGYSYEQYF

J: TRBJ2-7
size: few
V: TRBV6-1
D: NA
DNA: TGTGCCAGCAGCCAATCAGGGGGGAGGGCTTCCGAGCAGTACTTC
CDR3: CASSQSGGRASEQYF

J: TRBJ2-1
size: medium-sized
V: TRBV10-1
D: NA
DNA: TGCGCCAGCAGTGAAGGTGGACTCACCGGGGAGCAGTTCTTC
CDR3: CASSEGGLTGEQFF

J: TRBJ1-6
size: few
V: TRBV24-1
D: NA
DNA: TGTGCCACCAGCACCGGAAGTTCACCCCTCCACTTT
CDR3: CATSTGSSPLHF

J: TRBJ2-7
size: NA
V: TRBV10-1
D: NA
DNA: TGCGCCAGCAGTGAGACGCAGGCTTGGTACGGGAACGAGCAGTACTTC
CDR3: CASSETQAWYGNEQYF

J: TRBJ1-5
size: NA
V: TRBV6-1
D: NA
DNA: TGTGCCAGCAGCCCGGCTCAGGGAATCCGCAATCAGCCCCAGCATTTT
CDR3: CASSPAQGIRNQPQHF

J: TRBJ1-2
size: NA
V: TRBV20-1
D: NA
DNA: TGCAGTGCTACGACAGCTAACTATGGCTACACCTTC
CDR3: CSATTANYGYTF

J: TRBJ2-7
size: NA
V: TRBV28
D: NA
DNA: TGTGCCAGCAGTTTCAGGGACTCCCCGCGCTACGAGCAGTACTTC
CDR3: CASSFRDSPRYEQYF

J: TRBJ2-1
size: few
V: TRBV6-1
D: TRBD2
DNA: TGTGCCAGCAGACCCAGCGGGGGGGCCTACAATGAGCAGTTCTTC
CDR3: CASRPSGGAYNEQFF

J: TRBJ1-2
size: medium-sized
V: TRBV27
D: NA
DNA: TGTGCCAGCAGTTTAAGTCAAAGGAGGAACAGCCTCTATGGCTACACCTTC
CDR3: CASSLSQRRNSLYGYTF

J: TRBJ2-2
size: few
V: TRBV6-1
D: TRBD2
DNA: TGTGCCAGCAGGCCCGGACTAGCGGGGGCCGGGGAGCTGTTTTTT
CDR3: CASRPGLAGAGELFF

J: TRBJ1-6
size: NA
V: TRBV4-1
D: TRBD1
DNA: TGCGCCAGCAGCCCTTTGACAGGGGTGGATAATTCACCCCTCCACTTT
CDR3: CASSPLTGVDNSPLHF

J: TRBJ1-2
size: NA
V: TRBV6-1
D: TRBD1
DNA: TGTGCCAGCAGTAAAGGGACAGGGGGACGCTACACCTTC
CDR3: CASSKGTGGRYTF

J: TRBJ2-1
size: medium-sized
V: TRBV20-1
D: NA
DNA: TGCAGTGCTAGACCCATATACAATGAGCAGTTCTTC
CDR3: CSARPIYNEQFF

J: TRBJ1-1
size: NA
V: TRBV28
D: NA
DNA: TGTGCCAGCAGTCGTCCCCCACATGATGAAGCTTTCTTT
CDR3: CASSRPPHDEAFF

J: TRBJ2-5
size: medium-sized
V: TRBV7-7
D: NA
DNA: TGTGCTAGCAGCTTCGTAGCAGGGGGGCAAGAGACCCAGTACTTC
CDR3: CASSFVAGGQETQYF

J: TRBJ2-5
size: medium-sized
V: TRBV10-1
D: NA
DNA: TGCGCCAGCAGTGAGTCCCTCGGGAGAGAGACCCAGTACTTC
CDR3: CASSESLGRETQYF

J: TRBJ2-1
size: few
V: TRBV10-3
D: TRBD2
DNA: TGTGCCATCAGGGGACTAGCGGGAGGGGGGGAGCAGTTCTTC
CDR3: CAIRGLAGGGEQFF

J: TRBJ1-5
size: few
V: TRBV7-6
D: NA
DNA: TGTGCCAGCAGCTTAAACAGCAATCAGCCCCAGCATTTT
CDR3: CASSLNSNQPQHF

J: TRBJ1-2
size: NA
V: TRBV7-8
D: TRBD1
DNA: TGTGCCAGCAGCTCGGACAGGTCAGGGGGCTACACCTTC
CDR3: CASSSDRSGGYTF

J: TRBJ2-1
size: NA
V: TRBV6-1
D: TRBD2
DNA: TGTGCCAGCGACTGGCGGGGGGCGAATGAGCAGTTCTTC
CDR3: CASDWRGANEQFF

J: TRBJ2-7
size: NA
V: TRBV7-7
D: TRBD2
DNA: TGTGCCAGCAGCCCACTTGGGGGGGGATTCTACGAGCAGTACTTC
CDR3: CASSPLGGGFYEQYF

J: TRBJ1-6
size: medium-sized
V: TRBV7-8
D: NA
DNA: TGTGCCAGCAGCCCCACGAATTGGTCACCCCTCCACTTT
CDR3: CASSPTNWSPLHF

J: TRBJ2-7
size: medium-sized
V: TRBV6-1
D: NA
DNA: TGTGCCAGCAGCGACAGGTGGAGCTCCTACGAGCAGTACTTC
CDR3: CASSDRWSSYEQYF

J: TRBJ1-2
size: few
V: TRBV28
D: NA
DNA: TGTGCCAGCAGTTTGGGGGACCAGCCCTATGGCTACACCTTC
CDR3: CASSLGDQPYGYTF

J: TRBJ2-7
size: NA
V: TRBV10-3
D: TRBD2
DNA: TGTGCCATCAGTGACCTAGCGGGAGTGGAGCAGTACTTC
CDR3: CAISDLAGVEQYF

J: TRBJ2-7
size: NA
V: TRBV5-1
D: TRBD1
DNA: TGCGCCAGCAGCTTGGGGACAGGGGGCTTCTACGAGCAGTACTTC
CDR3: CASSLGTGGFYEQYF

J: TRBJ2-5
size: medium-sized
V: TRBV7-2
D: TRBD2
DNA: TGTGCCAGCAGCCCCTACCGGACTAGCGGAGAGACCCAGTACTTC
CDR3: CASSPYRTSGETQYF

J: TRBJ1-1
size: few
V: TRBV24-1
D: TRBD1
DNA: TGTGCCACCAGTACTGGACAGGGCGGCACTGAAGCTTTCTTT
CDR3: CATSTGQGGTEAFF

J: TRBJ2-7
size: NA
V: TRBV28
D: NA
DNA: TGTGCCAGCAGTTTATGGGGGGCTGAAAACGAGCAGTACTTC
CDR3: CASSLWGAENEQYF

J: TRBJ1-2
size: NA
V: TRBV28
D: NA
DNA: TGTGCCAGCAGTTTACCCCCGAACAGGAATTATGGCTACACCTTC
CDR3: CASSLPPNRNYGYTF

J: TRBJ1-1
size: few
V: TRBV7-3
D: NA
DNA: TGTGCCAGCAGCTCGGGGGTCAACACTGAAGCTTTCTTT
CDR3: CASSSGVNTEAFF

J: TRBJ1-2
size: medium-sized
V: TRBV7-9
D: TRBD1
DNA: TGTGCCAGCAGTAGGGACAGGGTGATTGCTAACTATGGCTACACCTTC
CDR3: CASSRDRVIANYGYTF

J: TRBJ2-3
size: few
V: TRBV20-1
D: TRBD2
DNA: TGCAGTGCTAGAATTTGGGGACTAGCGGGTTCGACAGATACGCAGTATTTT
CDR3: CSARIWGLAGSTDTQYF